A selection of T cell receptor beta chains follows, all from one sample in a study of identical twins. TCRdb re-called the 5' RACE reads with MiXCR, one entry per CDR3 protein. The repertoire holds hundreds of thousands of distinct CDR3 sequences, with around 6.1% as singletons. Input material: naive T cells sorted from blood. These receptor sequences come from a young man in good health. Each CDR3 is given with its conserved first and last residue. A D gene is named only where the DNA matches it firmly.

v_call d_call cdr3_aa
TRBV19 . CASSETWGNTGELFF
TRBV20-1 TRBD1 CSARGTGNQPQHF
TRBV5-1 TRBD1 CASSVTGTTDTQYF
TRBV5-6 . CASSALSDTYEQYF
TRBV20-1 . CSARESVVYEQFF
TRBV7-9 . CASSDGRPDKAEAFF
TRBV18 . CASSAETSGANVLTF
TRBV12-3/TRBV12-4 . CASSLVLSPEGDTQYF
TRBV12-3/TRBV12-4 . CASTNARGQFF
TRBV5-6 TRBD2 CASSPGEGTIPIEQYF
TRBV6-5 . CASSYGLGQGELFF
TRBV29-1 . CSVEVGFF
TRBV5-1 . CASSLLGHPQETQYF
TRBV20-1 . CSARAQRNNSPLHF
TRBV7-8 . CASSLFAGFDEQYF
TRBV29-1 TRBD1 CSVGDRENTEAFF
TRBV6-5 TRBD2 CASSYSGGDNEQFF